The entry that follows covers one T cell receptor (beta chain) sequence. Those who participated ranged in age from roughly 18 to 100 years and resided in 20 to 30 US areas. Cohort assignment relied on participant-reported clinical history. This entry comes from a study of blood T cell repertoires in COVID-19. Overall study: COVID-19 samples from acute and convalescent phases originated in the United States, Italy and Spain. Sources were T cells, B-cell-depleted T cells, or PBMCs; the material itself was cDNA or gDNA.

This table comes from immunoSEQ multiplex PCR, and its TCRdb copy is limited to in-frame clones, with some not included. This table has tens of thousands of clones, approximately 80% appearing once. The sequenced sample consisted of PBMCs or T cells enriched from blood (not recorded which). The sequence was obtained from a woman in her thirties or forties with acute COVID-19.

CDR3 DNA: TGTGCCAGCAGTTCCCAGGCGACCCAGCATTTT. It codes for CASSSQATQHF. V and J are TRBV28 and TRBJ1-5; D remains ambiguous. The CDR3 has 11 residues. Germline V gene lookup returns CDR1 MDHEN and CDR2 SYDVKM. V lost 4 bases, J lost 11 bases, and 9 bases lay in between.